Included here is one TCR beta chain sequence, with context. Its target is unknown. This sample was taken from a study of identical twins. The CDR3 runs 15 residues. Germline CDR1 reads SEHNR; CDR2 reads FQNEAQ (reference sequence). The V gene lost 5 bases and the J gene lost 2 bases, with 16 bases spanning the gap. Study-wide points: Twin-shared out-of-frame alpha sequences were enriched for low generation probability. Reduced insertions were recorded for abundant cord blood beta clonotypes, with no such pattern in memory repertoires. These conclusions were based on statistical analysis (cross-sectional, not following the same donors). In zero-insertion analyses, partial confounding could arise from invariant MAIT and iNKT cells.

TCRdb reanalysed the 5' RACE reads using MiXCR and keeps one entry per CDR3 protein. The data show some 710,000 distinct CDR3 sequences, 5.5% to 6.5% seen once. This receptor was taken from a man aged 18 to 30 in good health. The J gene is TRBJ2-7, the V gene TRBV7-9; unclear D gene. Specimen: naive T cells sorted from blood. For the CDR3, the DNA is TGTGCCAGCAGCCCATATGTGGGGTCCCCCTACGAGCAGTACTTC. It encodes CASSPYVGSPYEQYF.